These 10 T cell receptor beta chains were all obtained from the same sample, sequenced in a study of cytomegalovirus exposure and HLA in healthy donors. The study ran its PCR with 60 Vbeta and 13 Jbeta primers. Only in-frame clones appear in the TCRdb table, and some are missing; sequencing was by immunoSEQ multiplex PCR. The sample gives approximately 140,000 clones, about 80% of which show up once; about an eighth is in the top ten. Sample: PBMCs. Receptor source: a man between 35 and 55 years old in good health and CMV-seropositive.

This sequence joins TRBV5-1 and TRBJ2-7; TRBD1 matches at 7 bases. In germline, CDR1 is SGHRS, CDR2 YFSETQ. The CDR3 extends over 18 amino acids. V was clipped by 1 base and J by 0 bases; unmatched bases: 13. The CDR3 nucleotides are TGCGCCAGCAGCTTGCAAGTAGTTGCCGGGACAGCCTCCTACGAGCAGTACTTC. Its protein product is CASSLQVVAGTASYEQYF.

The rearrangement joins TRBV13 to TRBJ2-2; 7 bases map to TRBD1. CDR1 PRHDT and CDR2 FYEKMQ come from the germline V gene (reference sequence). The CDR3 covers 15 residues. Trimming at V came to 2 bases and at J to 3 bases, leaving 3 bases not matched to a gene. The CDR3 DNA sequence: TGTGCCAGCAGCTTACGACAGGGATACACCGGGGAGCTGTTTTTT. Residues: CASSLRQGYTGELFF.

This clone occurred once. The chain is built from TRBV7-2 and TRBJ2-2, with 7 positions matching TRBD2. V shed 1 base and J 7 bases; nucleotides not matched to a gene: 6. Germline-derived CDR1 and CDR2 are SGHTA and FQGNSA. This CDR3 comprises 15 residues. CDR3 residues: CASSLGAGMIGELFF. The CDR3 coding sequence is TGTGCCAGCAGCTTAGGAGCGGGAATGATCGGGGAGCTGTTTTTT. Looking up the rest from reference TRBV7-2 and TRBJ2-2 gives the full variable domain: GAGVSQSPSNKVTEKGKDVELRCDPISGHTALYWYRQSLGQGLEFLIYFQGNSAPDKSGLPSDRFSAERTGGSVSTLTIQRTQQEDSAVYLCASSLGAGMIGELFFGEGSRLTVL.

CDR3: CALARGSGYEQYF. The DNA of the CDR3 is TGTGCCCTCGCCCGGGGATCCGGCTACGAGCAGTACTTC. The chain is built from TRBV28 and TRBJ2-7; possible D gene TRBD2, 5 bases. Germline CDR1 MDHEN, CDR2 SYDVKM. The V gene lost 11 bases and the J gene lost 3 bases, with 17 bases spanning the gap. The length of the CDR3 is 13 residues.

The gene calls are TRBV7-9 and TRBJ2-2; D call uncertain. Trimming removed 3 bases at V and 3 bases at J, with 17 bases between. The CDR3 is 17 residues long. CDR1 and CDR2 from the germline V gene are SEHNR and FQNEAQ (reference sequence). CDR3 loop: CASSFIGLSPDTGELFF. DNA of the CDR3: TGTGCCAGCAGCTTTATTGGGCTTTCACCGGACACCGGGGAGCTGTTTTTT.

The V and J genes are TRBV6-5 and TRBJ2-7; possible D gene TRBD2, 6 bases. V was cut by 6 bases and J by 4 bases, with 16 bases left in between. The CDR3 loop spans 14 amino acids. Germline CDR1 is MNHEY and CDR2 is SVGAGI. The DNA for the CDR3 is TGTGCCAGCAGCCGAGCCGGGACTCAGTACGAGCAGTACTTC. Protein sequence: CASSRAGTQYEQYF.

The gene calls are TRBV2 and TRBJ2-5; 9 bases map to TRBD2. The J call may be mistaken, given a closer DNA end match to TRBJ2-7. Germline V gene data show CDR1 as SNHLY and CDR2 as FYNNEI. The CDR3 runs to 15 residues. CDR3 nucleotide sequence: TGTGCCAGCAGGAGACTAGCGGACCGAACCTACGAGCAGTACTTC. Translating it yields CASRRLADRTYEQYF.

The rearrangement uses TRBV19 and TRBJ2-3; TRBD2 aligns across 11 bases. The ends lost 5 bases at V and 14 bases at J; junction bases unmatched: 18. The CDR3 is 16 amino acids. The V gene's germline CDR1 is LNHDA and CDR2 SQIVND (reference sequence). The CDR3 DNA reads TGTGCCAGTAGTCCCGGGGGTAGCGGGAGGGCCCGGTACAGGTATTTT. It translates to CASSPGGSGRARYRYF.

This chain connects TRBV2 to TRBJ1-1, with 7 bases aligning to TRBD1. From germline, CDR1 is SNHLY and CDR2 FYNNEI. CDR3 length: 14 residues. V shed 2 bases, J shed 1 base, and the junction held 1 base outside the gene matches. In nucleotides, the CDR3 is TGTGCCAGCAGTGAATGGGACAGGAACACTGAAGCTTTCTTT. Translating gives CASSEWDRNTEAFF.

V gene TRBV5-4 combines with J gene TRBJ2-5, with 13 bases matching TRBD2. CDR3 length: 16 residues. V lost 4 bases, J lost 1 base, and 4 bases stayed unmatched. Germline loops: CDR1 SGHNT, CDR2 YYREEE (reference sequence). The DNA for the CDR3 is TGTGCCAGCAGCAAGACTAGCGGGAGGCCCCAAGAGACCCAGTACTTC. Protein: CASSKTSGRPQETQYF.